The 24 T cell receptor beta chains given below trace back to one sample, sequenced in a study of blood T cells in healthy people across ages. It was with a sample-barcoded 5' primer and a J-beta primer mix that a second PCR of roughly 6 to 12 cycles was run. MiXCR was run by TCRdb on the 5' RACE reads, yielding one entry per CDR3 protein. The sample lists fewer than 1.5 million distinct CDR3 sequences, 42% seen once, with roughly 7.7% in the top ten. What was sequenced was blood. The receptors were gathered from a woman younger than 30 in good health.

This clonotype has a handful of counts. The V call is TRBV5-1, the J call TRBJ2-6; D is uncertain. V was clipped by 9 bases and J by 2 bases, with 15 bases between them. This CDR3 region has 15 residues. The germline gives CDR1 SGHRS, CDR2 YFSETQ. Here the CDR3 reads CATNTGPAGANVLTF. The CDR3 coding sequence is TGCGCCACCAATACCGGGCCGGCTGGGGCCAACGTCCTGACTTTC.

The gene calls are TRBV7-2 and TRBJ1-1; a weak D match, TRBD1 (5 bases). The V gene lost 2 bases and the J gene lost 1 base, with 20 bases spanning the gap. Looked up from germline, CDR1 is SGHTA and CDR2 is FQGNSA. CDR3 length equals 18 residues. CDR3 bases: TGTGCCAGCAGCTTACGCGGCCTGGGGGGGGTGGCGAACACTGAAGCTTTCTTT. Translating it yields CASSLRGLGGVANTEAFF.

This clonotype came up a few times. The chain links TRBV29-1 to TRBJ1-2; D unresolved. The V end was cut by 7 bases, the J end by 2 bases, with 14 bases between. Germline CDR1 and CDR2: SQVTM and ANQGSEA. There are 13 residues in the CDR3. The CDR3 region has the DNA TGCAGCGCCCCGGACGGAGGAAACTATGGCTACACCTTC. Its protein is CSAPDGGNYGYTF.

This clonotype was picked up a small number of times. The chain combines TRBV4-1 with TRBJ2-5, with TRBD1 matching over 10 bases. CDR3 size: 15 residues. Trimming took 0 bases from V and 2 from J; bases not matched to a gene: 0. In germline, CDR1 is MGHRA, CDR2 YSYEKL. The CDR3 DNA reads TGCGCCAGCAGCCAAGAGGGACAGGGGCAAGAGACCCAGTACTTC. It yields the protein CASSQEGQGQETQYF.

On this clonotype itself: With a much larger clone just one base away, this may be a read error. CDR3 loop: CASSLVSIGGINEQFF. DNA of the CDR3: TGTGCCAGCAGCTTAGTTTCAATCGGGGGTATCAATGAGCAGTTCTTC. The chain employs TRBV7-2 and TRBJ2-1; maybe TRBD2 (6 bases). V lost 1 base, J lost 6 bases, and 16 bases lay in between. CDR1 is SGHTA, CDR2 FQGNSA, per germline. This CDR3 is built from 16 residues.

The V and J genes are TRBV6-5 and TRBJ1-4; D ambiguous. The germline V gene has CDR1 MNHEY and CDR2 SVGAGI. V was pared by 4 bases and J by 0 bases, with 18 bases between. The CDR3 has 18 amino acids. CDR3 residues: CASSSRPRITATNEKLFF. In DNA, the CDR3 is TGTGCCAGCAGTTCACGCCCGCGAATAACAGCAACTAATGAAAAACTGTTTTTT.

This clonotype was seen a handful of times. V usage is TRBV6-5 and J usage is TRBJ2-1; D tentatively fits TRBD1 or TRBD2 (5 bases each). The CDR3 covers 18 residues. CDR1 is MNHEY and CDR2 is SVGAGI in the germline V gene. V gave up 0 bases and J gave up 5 bases, with 20 bases separating them. The CDR3 nucleotides are TGTGCCAGCAGTTACTCGGTCTGGGTGTCCGGGACGCACAATGAGCAGTTCTTC. This gives the protein CASSYSVWVSGTHNEQFF.

This clonotype appeared once. The chain carries TRBV6-6 and TRBJ2-7; 8 nucleotides match TRBD1. Germline loops: CDR1 MNHNY, CDR2 SVGAGI (reference sequence). The CDR3 sequence is 15 residues long. After removal of 5 bases from V and 6 bases from J, the junction contained 12 bases not matched to a gene. The DNA for the CDR3 is TGTGCCAGCAGTCTCCCGGGACAGGCCCCTGGCGAGCAGTACTTC. It is translated as CASSLPGQAPGEQYF.

The CDR3 coding sequence is TGCAGCGTTAGACAGGGATTCGATGGCTACACCTTC. Amino acids: CSVRQGFDGYTF. This chain connects TRBV29-1 to TRBJ1-2, with TRBD1 identical over 7 bases. Germline CDR1 is SQVTM and CDR2 is ANQGSEA. The CDR3 runs 12 residues. J gave up 6 bases and V 5 bases, and 6 bases lay outside the gene matches.

This sequence joins TRBV20-1 and TRBJ1-2; TRBD1 aligns across 7 bases. Germline V gene sequence: CDR1 DFQATT, CDR2 SNEGSKA (reference sequence). The CDR3 length is 12 residues. CDR3: CRSGTANYGYTF. The CDR3 DNA follows: TGCAGATCGGGGACAGCTAACTATGGCTACACCTTC.

This chain joins TRBV3-1 and TRBJ1-1, with 9 bases lining up with TRBD1. This CDR3 has 15 residues. V lost 4 bases to trimming and J lost 4 bases; unmatched junction nucleotides: 7. Per germline, CDR1 LGHDT and CDR2 YNNKEL (reference sequence). CDR3 region: CASSPGQGWSTEAFF. Written as DNA, the CDR3 is TGTGCCAGCAGCCCAGGACAGGGGTGGAGCACTGAAGCTTTCTTT.

This clonotype was detected once. The gene calls are TRBV9 and TRBJ1-6; 7 nucleotides agree with TRBD1. Germline CDR1 SGDLS, CDR2 YYNGEE. The CDR3 extends over 15 amino acids. The junction had 5 bases not matched to a gene; V was cut back by 0 bases and J by 8 bases. The CDR3 bases are TGTGCCAGCAGCGTAGATAGACAGGGTGATTCACCCCTCCACTTT. Translation gives CASSVDRQGDSPLHF. The full variable domain, completed using reference TRBV9 and TRBJ1-6, is DSGVTQTPKHLITATGQRVTLRCSPRSGDLSVYWYQQSLDQGLQFLIQYYNGEERAKGNILERFSAQQFPDLHSELNLSSLELGDSALYFCASSVDRQGDSPLHFGNGTRLTVT.

This clonotype occurred a few times. This chain uses TRBV12-3 or TRBV12-4 with TRBJ2-7, with D hard to call. CDR3 length equals 15 residues. Trimming stripped 1 base from V and 3 bases from J, with 13 bases between. The CDR3 protein is CASSLVRVNHYEQYF. For the CDR3, the DNA is TGTGCCAGCAGTTTAGTTCGGGTCAACCACTACGAGCAGTACTTC.

This chain connects TRBV5-1 to TRBJ1-1, with 8 bases that match TRBD1. The V segment lost 0 bases and the J segment 4 bases; nucleotides outside the gene matches: 8. The CDR3 covers 16 residues. Germline V gene lookup returns CDR1 SGHRS and CDR2 YFSETQ. The CDR3 nucleotides are TGCGCCAGCAGCTTGGTCCAGGGGGCTGGAGCCACTGAAGCTTTCTTT. Amino acids: CASSLVQGAGATEAFF.

The chain links TRBV20-1 to TRBJ2-7, with D maybe TRBD2 (6 bases). V was clipped by 3 bases and J by 2 bases, with 14 bases between them. CDR3 length: 14 residues. The V gene's germline CDR1 is DFQATT and CDR2 SNEGSKA (reference sequence). CDR3 nucleotides: TGCAGTGCTAGTGGGCAGGGAGGCGCCTACGAGCAGTACTTC. Amino acid sequence: CSASGQGGAYEQYF.

This clonotype was picked up many times. The CDR3 DNA follows: TGTGCCAGCAGCCAAGATCTGACAGGCTCCTACGAGCAGTACTTC. Its translation is CASSQDLTGSYEQYF. J is TRBJ2-7 and V is TRBV3-1; possible D gene TRBD1, 6 bases. Germline lookup yields CDR1 LGHDT and CDR2 YNNKEL (reference sequence). CDR3 size: 15 residues. V was clipped by 0 bases and J by 0 bases, with 9 bases between them.

The V call is TRBV28, the J call TRBJ2-5, with a weak D call TRBD1 (5 bases). CDR1 is MDHEN, CDR2 SYDVKM, per germline. Trimming took 2 bases from V and 5 from J, leaving 12 bases between them. CDR3 size: 14 residues. The CDR3, as DNA: TGTGCCAGCAGTTTAGTGGGGCGCCCGGAGACCCAGTACTTC. The encoded protein is CASSLVGRPETQYF.

The chain employs TRBV7-6 and TRBJ2-5; no clear D gene. V was shortened by 1 base and J by 5 bases, with 11 bases between the two germline ends. The CDR3 extends over 14 amino acids. Looked up from germline, CDR1 is SGHVS and CDR2 is FNYEAQ. CDR3 protein: CASSLGSVGETQYF. Here the CDR3 DNA reads TGTGCCAGCAGCTTAGGGTCCGTGGGGGAGACCCAGTACTTC.

This clonotype was counted only a few times. V is TRBV12-3 or TRBV12-4 and J is TRBJ2-7; TRBD1 is a possible D gene (6 bases). There are 16 residues in the CDR3. V was cut by 2 bases and J by 5 bases, with 19 bases left in between. CDR3 in amino acids: CASSLRRGNRHHEQYF. CDR3 DNA: TGTGCCAGCAGTTTAAGAAGGGGGAACAGGCACCACGAGCAGTACTTC.

J is TRBJ1-5 and V is TRBV6-1; D not resolved. The V end lost 6 bases, the J end lost 0 bases, and 18 bases lay between the germline ends. The CDR3 runs 17 residues. CDR1 and CDR2 from the germline V gene are MNHNS and SASEGT. The CDR3 nucleotides are TGTGCCAGCAGCCCGTCGTCGGGCAGTTATAGCAATCAGCCCCAGCATTTT. This encodes CASSPSSGSYSNQPQHF.

The table lists this clonotype with a few counts. The J gene is TRBJ1-5, the V gene TRBV7-6, with D perhaps TRBD1 (5 bases). CDR3 length: 15 residues. V lost 1 base and J 4 bases, leaving 11 bases between the germline ends. In germline, CDR1 is SGHVS, CDR2 FNYEAQ. CDR3 DNA sequence: TGTGCCAGCAGCTTAGGTCCAGGGATTAATCAGCCCCAGCATTTT. It encodes CASSLGPGINQPQHF.

This chain connects TRBV6-5 to TRBJ2-1; a weak D match, TRBD2 (6 bases). Trimming took 5 bases from V and 8 from J, leaving 19 bases between them. Germline V gives CDR1 MNHEY, CDR2 SVGAGI. The CDR3 consists of 15 residues. The CDR3 protein is CASSPRDSRGDEQFF. Written as DNA, the CDR3 is TGTGCCAGCAGTCCCAGGGACTCTCGAGGGGATGAGCAGTTCTTC.

In the case of this clonotype: One end of the junction is discordant with germline, which a read error may explain. CDR3 sequence: CIARASTDTQYF. CDR3 bases: TGCATTGCTAGAGCCAGCACAGATACGCAGTATTTT. The chain joins TRBV20-1 to TRBJ2-3; D is ambiguous. CDR1 and CDR2 (germline): DFQATT, SNEGSKA (reference sequence). CDR3 size: 12 residues.

This sequence joins TRBV7-3 and TRBJ2-3; D tentatively reads TRBD1 or TRBD2 (5 bases each). V lost 5 bases to trimming and J lost 6 bases, with 15 bases between them. This CDR3 region has 14 residues. From germline, CDR1 is SGHTA and CDR2 FQGTGA. CDR3 nucleotide sequence: TGTGCCAGCAGCCCGCTCGGGGCCGGGGATACGCAGTATTTT. Translated, it gives CASSPLGAGDTQYF. Looking up the rest from reference TRBV7-3 and TRBJ2-3 gives the full variable domain: GAGVSQTPSNKVTEKGKYVELRCDPISGHTALYWYRQSLGQGPEFLIYFQGTGAADDSGLPNDRFFAVRPEGSVSTLKIQRTERGDSAVYLCASSPLGAGDTQYFGPGTRLTVL.